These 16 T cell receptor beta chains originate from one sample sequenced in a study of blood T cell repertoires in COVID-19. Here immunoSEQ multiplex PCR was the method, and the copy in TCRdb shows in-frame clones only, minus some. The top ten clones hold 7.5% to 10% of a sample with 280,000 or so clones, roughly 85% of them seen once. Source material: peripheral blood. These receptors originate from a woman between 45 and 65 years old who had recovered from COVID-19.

CDR3 nucleotide sequence: TGTGCCAGCAGTTCCCGGGACAGGGCGAATTATGGCTACACCTTC. It encodes CASSSRDRANYGYTF. The chain uses TRBV27 and TRBJ1-2, with 9 bases that match TRBD1. Germline CDR1 and CDR2: MNHEY and SMNVEV (reference sequence). V shed 4 bases, J shed 5 bases, and the junction held 8 bases outside the gene matches. This CDR3 is built from 15 residues.

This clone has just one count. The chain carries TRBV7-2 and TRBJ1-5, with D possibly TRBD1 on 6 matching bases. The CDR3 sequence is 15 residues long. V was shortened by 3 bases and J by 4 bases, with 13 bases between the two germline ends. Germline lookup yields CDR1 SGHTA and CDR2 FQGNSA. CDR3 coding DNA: TGTGCCAGCAGCTTGTTCGTGGGGGCGAATCAGCCCCAGCATTTT. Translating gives CASSLFVGANQPQHF. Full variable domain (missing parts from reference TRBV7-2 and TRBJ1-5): GAGVSQSPSNKVTEKGKDVELRCDPISGHTALYWYRQSLGQGLEFLIYFQGNSAPDKSGLPSDRFSAERTGGSVSTLTIQRTQQEDSAVYLCASSLFVGANQPQHFGDGTRLSIL.

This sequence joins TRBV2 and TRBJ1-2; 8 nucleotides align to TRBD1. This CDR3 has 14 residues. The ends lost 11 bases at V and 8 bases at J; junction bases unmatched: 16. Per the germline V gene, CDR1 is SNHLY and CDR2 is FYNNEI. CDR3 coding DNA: TGTGCCGGACAGGGCTCGTTGGGCGGTAGCGGCTACACCTTC. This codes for CAGQGSLGGSGYTF.

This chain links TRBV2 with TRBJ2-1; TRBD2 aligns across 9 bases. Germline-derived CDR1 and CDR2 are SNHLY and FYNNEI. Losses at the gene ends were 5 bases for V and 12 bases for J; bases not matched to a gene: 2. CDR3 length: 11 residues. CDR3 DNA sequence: TGTGCCAGCAGTACGACTAGCGGGCAGTTCTTC. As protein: CASSTTSGQFF.

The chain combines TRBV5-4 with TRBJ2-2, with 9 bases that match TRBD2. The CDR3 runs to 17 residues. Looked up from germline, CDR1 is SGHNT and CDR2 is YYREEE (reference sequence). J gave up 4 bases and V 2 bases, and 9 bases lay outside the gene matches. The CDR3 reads CASSFLLAGVLTGELFF. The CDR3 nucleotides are TGTGCCAGCAGCTTCCTCTTAGCGGGAGTTCTCACCGGGGAGCTGTTTTTT.

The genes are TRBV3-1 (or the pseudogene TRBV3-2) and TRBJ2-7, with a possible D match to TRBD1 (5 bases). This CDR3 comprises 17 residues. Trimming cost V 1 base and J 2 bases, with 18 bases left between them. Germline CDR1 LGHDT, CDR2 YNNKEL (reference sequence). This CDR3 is CASSQGVRDSLTYEQYF. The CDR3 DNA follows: TGTGCCAGCAGCCAAGGTGTTCGAGACAGCCTAACCTACGAGCAGTACTTC.

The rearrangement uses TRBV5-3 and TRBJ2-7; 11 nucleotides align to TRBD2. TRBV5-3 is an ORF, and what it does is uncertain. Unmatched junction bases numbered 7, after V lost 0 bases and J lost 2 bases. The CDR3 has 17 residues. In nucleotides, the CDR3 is TGTGCCAGAAGCTTGGCGTCTAGCGGGGGGAACCCCTACGAGCAGTACTTC. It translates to CARSLASSGGNPYEQYF.

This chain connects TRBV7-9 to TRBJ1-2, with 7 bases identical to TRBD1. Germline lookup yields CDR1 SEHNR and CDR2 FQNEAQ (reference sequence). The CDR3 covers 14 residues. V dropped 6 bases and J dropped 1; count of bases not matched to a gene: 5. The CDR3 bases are TGTGCCAGCAGTTTAACAGGGGATAACTATGGCTACACCTTC. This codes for CASSLTGDNYGYTF.

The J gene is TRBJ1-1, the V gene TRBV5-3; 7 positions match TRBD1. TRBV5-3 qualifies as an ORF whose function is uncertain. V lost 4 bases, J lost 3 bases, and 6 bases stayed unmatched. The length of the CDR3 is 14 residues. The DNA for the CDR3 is TGTGCCAGAAGCGAACAGGGGAAGGACACTGAAGCTTTCTTT. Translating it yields CARSEQGKDTEAFF.

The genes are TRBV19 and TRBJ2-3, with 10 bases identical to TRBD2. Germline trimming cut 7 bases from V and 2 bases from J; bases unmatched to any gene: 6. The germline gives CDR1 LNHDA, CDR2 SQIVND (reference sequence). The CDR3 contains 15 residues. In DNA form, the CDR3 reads TGTGCCAGTAAAAGGACTAGCGGTTACACAGATACGCAGTATTTT. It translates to CASKRTSGYTDTQYF.

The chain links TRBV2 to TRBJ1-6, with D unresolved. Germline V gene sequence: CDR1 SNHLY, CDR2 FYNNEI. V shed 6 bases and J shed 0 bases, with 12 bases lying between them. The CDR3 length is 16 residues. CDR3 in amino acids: CASRVAASSYNSPLHF. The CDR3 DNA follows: TGTGCCAGCAGGGTTGCCGCGAGCTCCTATAATTCACCCCTCCACTTT.

DNA of the CDR3: TGCAGTGCTAGTGACCTACTCCATGAGCAGTTCTTC. Amino acid sequence: CSASDLLHEQFF. The J gene is TRBJ2-1, the V gene TRBV20-1; D call uncertain. Germline V gives CDR1 DFQATT, CDR2 SNEGSKA (reference sequence). CDR3 length equals 12 residues. V shed 3 bases and J shed 8 bases, with 11 bases lying between them.

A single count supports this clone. In DNA, the CDR3 is TGTGCCAGCAGTTTCAGGGGTAGGAGAGAGACCCAGTACTTC. Translating gives CASSFRGRRETQYF. This rearrangement joins TRBV28 to TRBJ2-5; D is possibly TRBD1 (6 bases). This CDR3 has 14 amino acids. Germline loops: CDR1 MDHEN, CDR2 SYDVKM. V was shortened by 3 bases and J by 4 bases, with 12 bases between the two germline ends. Supplemented by reference TRBV28 and TRBJ2-5, the full variable domain reads DVKVTQSSRYLVKRTGEKVFLECVQDMDHENMFWYRQDPGLGLRLIYFSYDVKMKEKGDIPEGYSVSREKKERFSLILESASTNQTSMYLCASSFRGRRETQYFGPGTRLLVL.

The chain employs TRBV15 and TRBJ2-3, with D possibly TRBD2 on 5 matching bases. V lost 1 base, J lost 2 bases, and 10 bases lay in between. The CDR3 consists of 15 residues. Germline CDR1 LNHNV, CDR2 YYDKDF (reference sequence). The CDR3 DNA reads TGTGCCACCAGCAGAGGGTCAGCGGACACAGATACGCAGTATTTT. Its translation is CATSRGSADTDTQYF.

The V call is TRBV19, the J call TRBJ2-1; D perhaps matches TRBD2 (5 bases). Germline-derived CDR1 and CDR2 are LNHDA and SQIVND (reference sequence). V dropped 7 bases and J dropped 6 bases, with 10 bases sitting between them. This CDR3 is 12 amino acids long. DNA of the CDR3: TGTGCCAGTATTGGGGAGATCAATGAGCAGTTCTTC. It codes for CASIGEINEQFF.

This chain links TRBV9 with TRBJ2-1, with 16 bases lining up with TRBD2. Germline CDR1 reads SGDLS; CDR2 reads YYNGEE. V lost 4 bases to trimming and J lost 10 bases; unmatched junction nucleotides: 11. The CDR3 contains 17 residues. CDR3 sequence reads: CASSFSPPGLAGGEQFF. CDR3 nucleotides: TGTGCCAGCAGCTTCTCCCCCCCGGGACTAGCGGGAGGGGAGCAGTTCTTC.